The 21 T cell receptor beta chains presented below share a single source sample, sequenced in a study of blood T cell repertoires in COVID-19. The method was immunoSEQ multiplex PCR; TCRdb's version includes in-frame clones alone and lacks a portion of them. Of fewer than 50,000 clones listed, 90% are singletons. Sequencing was carried out using peripheral blood. All receptors derive from a man aged 55-75 years with active or convalescent COVID-19.

The chain combines TRBV5-1 with TRBJ2-1; 9 positions agree with TRBD1. The CDR3 loop spans 15 amino acids. J lost 9 bases, V lost 4 bases, and 11 bases had no gene match. The germline CDR1 and CDR2 sequences are SGHRS and YFSETQ. In DNA form, the CDR3 reads TGCGCCAGCAGCACCTACCGGGACAGGGTGGGTGAGCAGTTCTTC. Its translation is CASSTYRDRVGEQFF.

J is TRBJ2-2 and V is TRBV7-2; D is undetermined. Germline V CDR1 and CDR2: SGHTA, FQGNSA. CDR3 length: 14 amino acids. The V and J ends lost 0 bases and 5 bases respectively, with 7 bases between them. CDR3 nucleotides: TGTGCCAGCAGCTTAGCCCAAACTACCGGGGAGCTGTTTTTT. It codes for CASSLAQTTGELFF.

Notes on this clone: At the DNA level, this CDR3 is encoded by other sequences in the same sample as well. The chain combines TRBV27 with TRBJ2-7, with D possibly being TRBD1 (5 bases). V was clipped by 5 bases and J by 4 bases, with 12 bases between them. Germline V gene data show CDR1 as MNHEY and CDR2 as SMNVEV (reference sequence). The CDR3 extends over 13 amino acids. The CDR3 sequence: CASSPGQGYEQYF. The CDR3 nucleotides are TGTGCCAGCAGTCCTGGACAAGGATACGAGCAGTACTTC.

The CDR3 loop reads CASSQDRGESGELFF. In nucleotides, the CDR3 is TGCGCCAGCAGTCAAGACAGGGGGGAGAGCGGGGAGCTGTTTTTT. The chain employs TRBV5-1 and TRBJ2-2; 9 nucleotides match TRBD1. Germline V CDR1 and CDR2: SGHRS, YFSETQ. This CDR3 contains 15 residues. V was pared by 5 bases and J by 7 bases, with 9 bases of the junction left unmatched.

This clone was recorded only once. The chain combines TRBV5-4 with TRBJ2-1, with D perhaps matching TRBD2 (6 bases). The CDR3 is 15 amino acids. Trimming stripped 6 bases from V and 8 bases from J, with 21 bases between. In germline, CDR1 is SGHNT, CDR2 YYREEE (reference sequence). The chain's CDR3 is CASTSRALASDEQFF. The CDR3 nucleotides are TGTGCCAGCACCTCCCGGGCATTGGCTAGCGATGAGCAGTTCTTC.

This chain connects TRBV7-8 to TRBJ2-1, with TRBD2 matching over 14 bases. V gave up 5 bases and J gave up 9 bases; unmatched junction bases: 3. Germline lookup yields CDR1 SGHVS and CDR2 FQNEAQ. There are 14 residues in the CDR3. The CDR3 DNA reads TGTGCCAGCAGCGGGACTAGCGGGAGTTTTGAGCAGTTCTTC. Its protein is CASSGTSGSFEQFF. Full variable domain (missing parts from reference TRBV7-8 and TRBJ2-1): GAGVSQSPRYKVAKRGQDVALRCDPISGHVSLFWYQQALGQGPEFLTYFQNEAQLDKSGLPSDRFFAERPEGSVSTLKIQRTQQEDSAVYLCASSGTSGSFEQFFGPGTRLTVL.

This sequence joins TRBV19 and TRBJ2-7; 8 nucleotides line up with TRBD2. CDR3 length: 14 residues. With V trimmed by 7 bases and J by 2 bases, 7 bases remained unmatched. Germline CDR1 LNHDA, CDR2 SQIVND (reference sequence). The CDR3 nucleotides are TGTGCCAGTACACCGGGCGGGGGGCCCTACGAGCAGTACTTC. Protein product: CASTPGGGPYEQYF.

The genes are TRBV5-1 and TRBJ2-5; a weak D match, TRBD1 (6 bases). V gave up 5 bases and J gave up 4 bases, with 9 bases separating them. The CDR3 totals 12 residues. The V gene's germline CDR1 is SGHRS and CDR2 YFSETQ. CDR3 DNA sequence: TGCGCCAGCAGAGGGGGTTCAGAGACCCAGTACTTC. This sequence encodes CASRGGSETQYF.

The gene calls are TRBV5-6 and TRBJ1-2, with D unresolved. CDR1 and CDR2 from the germline V gene are SGHDT and YYEEEE. Trimming pared 0 bases from V and 1 base from J, leaving 10 bases between. The CDR3 has 15 residues. CDR3 coding DNA: TGTGCCAGCAGCTTGGGGTTGCTAATTAACTATGGCTACACCTTC. Amino acid sequence: CASSLGLLINYGYTF. The full variable domain, completed using reference TRBV5-6 and TRBJ1-2, is DAGVTQSPTHLIKTRGQQVTLRCSPKSGHDTVSWYQQALGQGPQFIFQYYEEEERQRGNFPDRFSGHQFPNYSSELNVNALLLGDSALYLCASSLGLLINYGYTFGSGTRLTVV.

This rearrangement joins TRBV3-1 (or the pseudogene TRBV3-2) to TRBJ2-2; TRBD2 is a possible D gene (6 bases). Germline CDR1 reads LGHDT; CDR2 reads YNNKEL (reference sequence). V lost 5 bases and J lost 6, with 16 bases in between. CDR3 length equals 15 residues. The CDR3, as DNA: TGTGCCAGCAGCTATACCGGAGGGTTGGCCGGGGAGCTGTTTTTT. Translated, it gives CASSYTGGLAGELFF.

V gene TRBV27 combines with J gene TRBJ2-2; D uncertain. The CDR3 length is 17 residues. The V gene lost 3 bases and the J gene lost 0 bases, with 14 bases spanning the gap. Germline V gene lookup returns CDR1 MNHEY and CDR2 SMNVEV (reference sequence). The CDR3 DNA follows: TGTGCCAGCAGTTTTTGGTCTTCGGTTACGAACACCGGGGAGCTGTTTTTT. Residues: CASSFWSSVTNTGELFF.

This clone occurred a few times. V usage is TRBV7-9 and J usage is TRBJ1-3; D is uncertain. With 3 bases removed from V and 8 bases from J, the gap between germline ends came to 5 bases. Germline V gene data show CDR1 as SEHNR and CDR2 as FQNEAQ (reference sequence). The CDR3 sequence is 11 residues long. CDR3 coding DNA: TGTGCCAGCAGCTTTGTAGACACCATATATTTT. Protein product: CASSFVDTIYF. The full variable domain, in which reference TRBV7-9 and TRBJ1-3 provide the parts outside the CDR3, is DTGVSQNPRHKITKRGQNVTFRCDPISEHNRLYWYRQTLGQGPEFLTYFQNEAQLEKSRLLSDRFSAERPKGSFSTLEIQRTEQGDSAMYLCASSFVDTIYFGEGSWLTVV.

The gene calls are TRBV6-2 or TRBV6-3 and TRBJ2-7, with 9 bases matching TRBD2. CDR3 length: 14 amino acids. With V trimmed by 5 bases and J by 2 bases, 4 bases remained unmatched. The germline V gene encodes CDR1 MNHEY and CDR2 SVGEGT. As DNA, the CDR3 is TGTGCCAGCAGTGTAGCGGGAGCGACCTACGAGCAGTACTTC. This sequence encodes CASSVAGATYEQYF.

This clone was recorded once. This sequence joins TRBV10-3 and TRBJ1-5; TRBD1 matches 10 bases. The J segment lost 4 bases and the V segment lost 6 bases, leaving 9 bases of the junction unmatched. This CDR3 is 16 amino acids long. Germline CDR1 and CDR2: ENHRY and SYGVKD. The CDR3 coding sequence is TGTGCCATCAGGGATACGACAGGGGGCCCAAATCAGCCCCAGCATTTT. As protein: CAIRDTTGGPNQPQHF.

This rearrangement joins TRBV6-5 to TRBJ2-7; no clear D gene. The V end was cut by 0 bases, the J end by 2 bases, with 8 bases between. The CDR3 runs 14 residues. Germline-derived CDR1 and CDR2 are MNHEY and SVGAGI. The CDR3 nucleotides read TGTGCCAGCAGTTACTCGCGCGGTGCCTACGAGCAGTACTTC. This gives the protein CASSYSRGAYEQYF.

The CDR3 spells CASSQSTGGYGSGNTIYF. The DNA for the CDR3 is TGCGCCAGCAGCCAATCCACAGGGGGCTATGGGTCCGGAAACACCATATATTTT. J is TRBJ1-3 and V is TRBV4-1; 9 bases are shared with TRBD1. Germline values: CDR1 MGHRA, CDR2 YSYEKL. CDR3 length: 18 residues. Unmatched junction bases numbered 12, after V lost 2 bases and J lost 4 bases.

The chain links TRBV11-2 to TRBJ2-3; a weak D match, TRBD2 (5 bases). V lost 1 base to trimming and J lost 1 base, with 15 bases between them. CDR1 SGHAT and CDR2 FQNNGV come from the germline V gene. This CDR3 comprises 17 residues. CDR3 loop: CASSLGGGKHGTDTQYF. The CDR3 DNA reads as TGTGCCAGCAGCTTAGGAGGAGGCAAGCACGGCACAGATACGCAGTATTTT.

This clone was observed a single time. The chain has TRBV2 and TRBJ1-1, with D maybe TRBD1 (5 bases). Germline CDR1 is SNHLY and CDR2 is FYNNEI. V lost 8 bases and J 2 bases, leaving 12 bases between the germline ends. This CDR3 contains 13 residues. The CDR3 bases are TGTGCCAGCCTTTTAGACAGCAACACTGAAGCTTTCTTT. Encoded protein: CASLLDSNTEAFF.

This clone was seen only once. The J gene is TRBJ2-7, the V gene TRBV27, with a possible D match to TRBD2 (9 bases). This CDR3 has 17 amino acids. Per germline, CDR1 MNHEY and CDR2 SMNVEV (reference sequence). V was clipped by 7 bases and J by 4 bases, with 26 bases between them. This CDR3 is CASIGRGQFSGSYEQYF. In nucleotides, the CDR3 is TGTGCCAGCATCGGCAGGGGGCAATTTAGCGGGAGTTACGAGCAGTACTTC.

The J gene is TRBJ2-7, the V gene TRBV18, with TRBD1 matching 7 bases. The CDR3 has 14 residues. Germline lookup yields CDR1 KGHSH and CDR2 LQKENI. V lost 3 bases and J lost 2; bases outside the gene matches: 4. CDR3 residues: CASSPDRIPYEQYF. CDR3 sequence (DNA): TGTGCCAGCTCACCGGACAGGATCCCCTACGAGCAGTACTTC.

V gene TRBV16 combines with J gene TRBJ2-4, with 10 nucleotides matching TRBD2. This CDR3 is 19 amino acids long. Germline assignment: CDR1 KGHSY and CDR2 FQNENV. V was clipped by 0 bases and J by 1 base; unmatched bases: 9. In DNA form, the CDR3 reads TGTGCCAGCAGCCAATCTGGAATAGCGGGAGGAGTCGCCAAAAACATTCAGTACTTC. This encodes CASSQSGIAGGVAKNIQYF.